This T cell receptor (beta chain) was documented in a study of a mutant IDH1 vaccine in newly diagnosed glioma. Whole-study context: Treated patients showed a male proportion of roughly 62%, a female proportion of about 40%, and a mean age of roughly 40 years. Regarding the study as a whole: There were vaccine-induced immune responses in about 93% of the patients.

Stated time point: week 11, during vaccination. Alongside topical imiquimod, each dose of vaccine comprised 300 ug of mutant IDH1 20-mer peptide. In every donor, the tumor was a new WHO grade 3 or 4 IDH1-mutant, ATRX-lost astrocytoma. V was trimmed by 4 bases and J by 7 bases, leaving 19 bases between them. CDR1 is MNHNS, CDR2 SASEGT, per germline. The CDR3 runs 16 residues. The method was immunoSEQ multiplex PCR; TCRdb's version includes in-frame clones alone and lacks a portion of them. The sample has approximately 40,000 clones; 84% are singletons. Comment on this clone: The antigen is not known.

The rearrangement links TRBV6-1 to TRBJ1-4; TRBD1 might be the D (5 bases). The source is a man in his forties or fifties with glioma. The source was PBMCs, collected from a glioma patient whose treatment included an IDH1 peptide vaccine. The CDR3 bases are TGTGCCAGCAGTGGGACTCTGACAGACTCCCGTGAAAAACTGTTTTTT. It yields the protein CASSGTLTDSREKLFF.